The subject of this entry is one T cell receptor (beta chain). Germline CDR1 is SGDLS and CDR2 is YYNGEE. Trimming removed 4 bases from V and 4 bases from J; junction bases left unmatched: 5. The CDR3 covers 14 residues. This entry is derived from a study of blood T cell repertoires in COVID-19. Data came from immunoSEQ multiplex PCR; TCRdb stores just in-frame clones and leaves some out. The data show over 250,000 clones, 88% seen once. The chain employs TRBV9 and TRBJ1-1; 9 bases agree with TRBD1. This sequence originates from a woman between 45 and 65 years old who had recovered from COVID-19. Sequencing input: PBMCs or T cells enriched from blood (not recorded which). CDR3 sequence reads: CASSKQGASTEAFF. The CDR3 DNA reads as TGTGCCAGCAGCAAACAGGGGGCAAGCACTGAAGCTTTCTTT.